The source of this T cell receptor beta chain is a study of blood T cells in healthy people across ages. V was pared by 0 bases and J by 8 bases, with 19 bases between. The CDR3 length is 16 residues. Per the germline V gene, CDR1 is SEHNR and CDR2 is FQNEAQ (reference sequence). This clonotype was seen a handful of times. A J-beta primer mix and a sample-barcoded 5' primer were used in a second PCR of about 7 to 12 cycles. TCRdb called the 5' RACE reads again in MiXCR, with one record for every CDR3 protein. The profile shows about 1.4 million distinct CDR3 sequences, roughly 64% of them singletons. The V call is TRBV7-9, the J call TRBJ1-2; D call uncertain. Sequenced input: blood. The source of this sequence is a man between 18 and 29 years old in good health. As DNA, the CDR3 is TGTGCCAGCAGCTTAGCGAAACCAGTTACGCCGGGCGGCTACACCTTC. As protein: CASSLAKPVTPGGYTF.